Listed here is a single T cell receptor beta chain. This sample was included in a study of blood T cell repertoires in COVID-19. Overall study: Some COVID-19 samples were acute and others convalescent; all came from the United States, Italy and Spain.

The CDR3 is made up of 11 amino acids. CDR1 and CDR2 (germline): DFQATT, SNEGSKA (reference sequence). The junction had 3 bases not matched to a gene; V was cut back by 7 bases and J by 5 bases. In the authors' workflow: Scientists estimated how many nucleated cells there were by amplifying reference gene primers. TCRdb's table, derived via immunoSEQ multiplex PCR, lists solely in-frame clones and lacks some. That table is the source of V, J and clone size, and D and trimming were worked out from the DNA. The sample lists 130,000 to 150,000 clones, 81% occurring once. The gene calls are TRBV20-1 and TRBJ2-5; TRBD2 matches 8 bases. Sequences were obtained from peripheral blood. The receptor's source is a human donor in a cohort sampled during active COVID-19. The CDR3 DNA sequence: TGCAGTGTGCAGCGGGGGGAGACCCAGTACTTC. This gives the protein CSVQRGETQYF.